One TCR beta chain is described in this entry. The entry originates in a study of blood T cell repertoires in COVID-19. In germline, CDR1 is SGHAT, CDR2 FQNNGV. Trimming took off 4 bases at V and 3 bases at J, with 10 bases between the two ends. The CDR3 length is 13 residues. Sequencing used immunoSEQ multiplex PCR; TCRdb keeps in-frame clones, though not all of them. The repertoire holds fewer than 150,000 clones, with nearly 90% as singletons. The sequenced material came from peripheral blood. The TCR sequence derives from a woman aged 55-75 years with COVID-19, enrolled during active disease. V is TRBV11-2 and J is TRBJ2-7; the D is unclear. CDR3 region: CASSSSSYYEQYF. For the CDR3, the DNA is TGTGCCAGCAGCTCCTCCTCCTACTACGAGCAGTACTTC.